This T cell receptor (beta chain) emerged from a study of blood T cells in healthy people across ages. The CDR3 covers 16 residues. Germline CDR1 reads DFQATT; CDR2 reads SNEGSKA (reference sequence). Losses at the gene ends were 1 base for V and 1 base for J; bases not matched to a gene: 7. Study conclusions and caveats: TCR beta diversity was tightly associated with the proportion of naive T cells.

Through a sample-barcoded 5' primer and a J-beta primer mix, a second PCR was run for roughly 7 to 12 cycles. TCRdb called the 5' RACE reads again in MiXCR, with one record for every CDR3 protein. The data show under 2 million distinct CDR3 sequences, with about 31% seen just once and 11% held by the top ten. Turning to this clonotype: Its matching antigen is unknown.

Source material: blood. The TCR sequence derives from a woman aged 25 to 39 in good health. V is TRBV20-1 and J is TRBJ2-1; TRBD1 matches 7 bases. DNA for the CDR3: TGCAGTGCTAGAGCCCGACAGGGCAGGTCCTACAATGAGCAGTTCTTC. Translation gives CSARARQGRSYNEQFF.